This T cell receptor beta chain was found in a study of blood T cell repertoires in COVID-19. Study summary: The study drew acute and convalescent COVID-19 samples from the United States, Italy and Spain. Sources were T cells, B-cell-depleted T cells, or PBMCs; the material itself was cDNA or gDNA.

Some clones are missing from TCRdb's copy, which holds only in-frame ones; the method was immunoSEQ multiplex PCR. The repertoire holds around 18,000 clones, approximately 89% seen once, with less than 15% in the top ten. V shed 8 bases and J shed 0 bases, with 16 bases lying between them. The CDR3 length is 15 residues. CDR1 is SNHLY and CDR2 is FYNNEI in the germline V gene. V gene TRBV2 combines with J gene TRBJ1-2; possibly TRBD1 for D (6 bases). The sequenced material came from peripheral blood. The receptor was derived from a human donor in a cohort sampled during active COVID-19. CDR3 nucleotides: TGTGCCAGCTCGGGGGGGGCGGTAGCTAACTATGGCTACACCTTC. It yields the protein CASSGGAVANYGYTF.